A single sample is the source of the 10 T cell receptor beta chains below, sequenced in a study of T cells in Graves' hyperthyroidism and ophthalmopathy. Amplification of TCR beta CDR3 regions used RNA as the template. The HTBI set primed first-round TCR CDR3 RT-PCR. A single record per CDR3 protein comes from TCRdb applying MiXCR to the multiplex PCR reads. Of some 360,000 distinct CDR3 sequences in the sample, about 14% were seen once. What was sequenced was blood. These receptors all stem from a woman aged 60 to 75 with Graves' hyperthyroidism.

The table lists this clonotype with a few counts. A much larger clone sits a single nucleotide away, making a read error possible. The chain joins TRBV6-1 to TRBJ2-1; no firm D call. There are 13 residues in the CDR3. The germline V gene encodes CDR1 MNHNS and CDR2 SASEGT. With 6 bases removed from V and 0 bases from J, the gap between germline ends came to 6 bases. CDR3 protein: CASRVLSYNEQFF. The CDR3 coding sequence is TGTGCCAGCAGGGTCCTCTCCTACAATGAGCAGTTCTTC.

This clonotype occurred many times. The gene calls are TRBV5-6 and TRBJ1-1; 7 bases fit TRBD1. Looked up from germline, CDR1 is SGHDT and CDR2 is YYEEEE. This CDR3 contains 16 residues. Trimming cost V 0 bases and J 1 base; bases outside gene matches: 6. For the CDR3, the DNA is TGTGCCAGCAGCTTGGGTGGAGGGACAGCGAACACTGAAGCTTTCTTT. It yields the protein CASSLGGGTANTEAFF. Supplemented by reference TRBV5-6 and TRBJ1-1, the full variable domain reads DAGVTQSPTHLIKTRGQQVTLRCSPKSGHDTVSWYQQALGQGPQFIFQYYEEEERQRGNFPDRFSGHQFPNYSSELNVNALLLGDSALYLCASSLGGGTANTEAFFGQGTRLTVV.

This clonotype was recorded many times. CDR3 amino acids: CASSREDTQYF. The CDR3 DNA is TGTGCCAGCAGTCGGGAAGATACGCAGTATTTT. This chain connects TRBV27 to TRBJ2-3; perhaps TRBD2 as D (5 bases). CDR1 MNHEY and CDR2 SMNVEV come from the germline V gene (reference sequence). The V end was cut by 5 bases, the J end by 5 bases, with 5 bases between. The CDR3 consists of 11 residues.

On this clonotype itself: Possible read error: a much larger clone is one base away. The chain is built from TRBV3-1 and TRBJ2-2, with TRBD1 as a possible D gene (6 bases). The CDR3 length is 17 residues. Trimming cost V 4 bases and J 1 base, with 16 bases left between them. Germline V lookup: CDR1 LGHDT, CDR2 YNNKEL (reference sequence). The CDR3 nucleotides are TGTGCCAGCAGCCCAACAGGTGGGACAAGGAACACCGGGGAGCTGTTTTTT. This codes for CASSPTGGTRNTGELFF. Full variable domain (outside the CDR3, taken from reference TRBV3-1 and TRBJ2-2): DTAVSQTPKYLVTQMGNDKSIKCEQNLGHDTMYWYKQDSKKFLKIMFSYNNKELIINETVPNRFSPKSPDKAHLNLHINSLELGDSAVYFCASSPTGGTRNTGELFFGEGSRLTVL.

This clonotype occurred a few times. DNA for the CDR3: TGCGCCAGCAGCACCGGGACCGTAGCCTACGAGCAGTACTTC. It yields the protein CASSTGTVAYEQYF. The rearrangement links TRBV5-1 to TRBJ2-7; D may match TRBD1 or TRBD2 (5 bases each). Between the trimmed V and J ends, which lost 4 bases and 2 bases, there was a span of 13 bases. This CDR3 has 14 amino acids. CDR1 and CDR2 (germline): SGHRS, YFSETQ.

This clonotype was counted ten times or more. CDR3 amino acids: CASSLWTGNTGELFF. The CDR3 DNA reads TGTGCCAGCAGTTTATGGACAGGGAACACCGGGGAGCTGTTTTTT. The V and J genes are TRBV27 and TRBJ2-2; 7 bases agree with TRBD1. The CDR3 extends over 15 amino acids. Trimming at V came to 1 base and at J to 1 base, leaving 0 bases not matched to a gene. Per germline, CDR1 MNHEY and CDR2 SMNVEV (reference sequence).

This chain links TRBV6-1 with TRBJ1-1; 7 bases fit TRBD1. CDR1 is MNHNS and CDR2 is SASEGT in the germline V gene. The CDR3 runs 16 residues. V gave up 0 bases and J gave up 3 bases; unmatched junction bases: 7. DNA for the CDR3: TGTGCCAGCAGTGAAGCGACCAGGGGGTTGTACACTGAAGCTTTCTTT. Residues: CASSEATRGLYTEAFF.

The table lists this clonotype with many counts. J is TRBJ1-2 and V is TRBV28, with 10 bases lining up with TRBD1. This CDR3 is 14 amino acids long. Germline V CDR1 and CDR2: MDHEN, SYDVKM. J gave up 4 bases and V 5 bases, and 4 bases lay outside the gene matches. The CDR3 nucleotides read TGTGCCAGCAGTCCCGGGACAGGGGCCTATGGCTACACCTTC. Protein: CASSPGTGAYGYTF.

This clonotype was found a few times. The chain has TRBV9 and TRBJ2-1; 10 positions match TRBD2. This CDR3 contains 16 residues. CDR1 SGDLS and CDR2 YYNGEE come from the germline V gene. Unmatched junction bases numbered 9, after V lost 7 bases and J lost 2 bases. The CDR3 DNA reads TGTGCCAGCGGGTTTACAAGCGGGAGGGCCTACAATGAGCAGTTCTTC. This encodes CASGFTSGRAYNEQFF.

There are many counts of this clonotype. An end of the junction differs from the germline gene, which may be a read error. V usage is TRBV5-1 and J usage is TRBJ2-3; the match to TRBD2 covers 7 bases. Per germline, CDR1 SGHRS and CDR2 YFSETQ. The CDR3 extends over 15 amino acids. The CDR3 here is CASSLGLAGTDTQYF. CDR3 coding DNA: TGTGCCAGCAGTTTGGGGCTAGCGGGCACAGATACGCAGTATTTT. The full variable domain, with the rest looked up from reference TRBV5-1 and TRBJ2-3, is KAGVTQTPRYLIKTRGQQVTLSCSPISGHRSVSWYQQTPGQGLQFLFEYFSETQRNKGNFPGRFSGRQFSNSRSEMNVSTLELGDSALYLCASSLGLAGTDTQYFGPGTRLTVL.